The 17 T cell receptor beta chains given below trace back to one sample, sequenced in a study of CD8+ T cells in alopecia areata. Extracted RNA was reverse transcribed, and the resulting cDNA served as sequencing template. Data came from immunoSEQ multiplex PCR; TCRdb stores just in-frame clones and leaves some out. Here the sample spans some 95,000 clones, about 40% being singletons. The specimen sequenced was CD4+ T cells sorted from blood. Source of these receptors: a human donor with alopecia areata.

The chain employs TRBV29-1 and TRBJ1-5; D may be TRBD1 (5 bases). The CDR3 has 14 residues. Germline V lookup: CDR1 SQVTM, CDR2 ANQGSEA. Trimming left V 6 bases short and J 0 bases short, with 12 bases between. In DNA form, the CDR3 reads TGCAGCGTCACCTCAGGGAATAGCAATCAGCCCCAGCATTTT. This encodes CSVTSGNSNQPQHF.

The sample holds a few counts of this clone. CDR3 protein: CAWRVGYAGEETQYF. The CDR3 DNA sequence: TGTGCCTGGAGAGTCGGTTATGCGGGAGAAGAGACCCAGTACTTC. This chain links TRBV30 with TRBJ2-5, with TRBD2 identical over 7 bases. The CDR3 totals 15 residues. The junction had 10 bases not matched to a gene; V was cut back by 3 bases and J by 3 bases. Looked up from germline, CDR1 is GTSNPN and CDR2 is SVGIG (reference sequence). Full variable domain (missing parts from reference TRBV30 and TRBJ2-5): SQTIHQWPATLVQPVGSPLSLECTVEGTSNPNLYWYRQAAGRGLQLLFYSVGIGQISSEVPQNLSASRPQDRQFILSSKKLLLSDSGFYLCAWRVGYAGEETQYFGPGTRLLVL.

The V call is TRBV5-1, the J call TRBJ2-1; 8 positions match TRBD1. CDR3 length equals 15 residues. J lost 10 bases, V lost 1 base, and 10 bases had no gene match. The germline V gene has CDR1 SGHRS and CDR2 YFSETQ. The CDR3 sequence: CASSLSRGPRLEQFF. CDR3 nucleotides: TGCGCCAGCAGCTTGTCCAGGGGGCCGAGACTAGAGCAGTTCTTC.

This clone was found once. The chain links TRBV30 to TRBJ2-3; D tentatively reads TRBD1 or TRBD2 (5 bases each). Germline loops: CDR1 GTSNPN, CDR2 SVGIG (reference sequence). With 2 bases removed from V and 5 bases from J, the gap between germline ends came to 14 bases. The CDR3 spans 14 residues. CDR3 residues: CAWSFWGSKDTQYF. The DNA for the CDR3 is TGTGCCTGGAGTTTCTGGGGGTCGAAAGATACGCAGTATTTT.

This clone was seen more than once but under ten times. The chain is built from TRBV4-3 and TRBJ2-3, with 7 bases identical to TRBD2. The CDR3 runs 15 residues. Per the germline V gene, CDR1 is LGHNA and CDR2 is YSLEER. V shed 2 bases, J shed 0 bases, and the junction held 2 bases outside the gene matches. CDR3 amino acids: CASSQLADSTDTQYF. The DNA of the CDR3 is TGCGCCAGCAGCCAACTAGCGGATAGCACAGATACGCAGTATTTT.

The rearrangement uses TRBV2 and TRBJ2-2; D is ambiguous. Deletions cut 5 bases from V and 1 base from J, with 11 bases between. This CDR3 comprises 15 residues. Per germline, CDR1 SNHLY and CDR2 FYNNEI. The CDR3 coding sequence is TGTGCCAGCAGTTGGACCTTAAAGAACACCGGGGAGCTGTTTTTT. It encodes CASSWTLKNTGELFF.

The chain has TRBV23-1 and TRBJ1-2, with unresolved D. TRBV23-1 is flagged as an ORF with uncertain function. The CDR3 contains 14 residues. Trimming took off 8 bases at V and 5 bases at J, with 18 bases between the two ends. The CDR3 sequence is CASPRERAHYGYTF. The CDR3 bases are TGCGCCAGCCCCCGCGAGAGGGCGCATTATGGCTACACCTTC.

This clone was counted a few times. The chain couples TRBV29-1 to TRBJ1-4, with a weak D call TRBD1 (6 bases). This CDR3 is built from 13 residues. Trimming stripped 7 bases from V and 8 bases from J, with 17 bases between. Germline CDR1 and CDR2: SQVTM and ANQGSEA. The CDR3, as DNA: TGCAGCGCCCTGGGACACGGTGCGGAAAAACTGTTTTTT. Translation gives CSALGHGAEKLFF.

DNA of the CDR3: TGTGCCTGGAGTGTACGGCGGACAGACTATGGCTACACCTTC. Its protein is CAWSVRRTDYGYTF. This chain links TRBV30 with TRBJ1-2, with D possibly matching TRBD1 (6 bases). The CDR3 contains 14 residues. CDR1 is GTSNPN and CDR2 is SVGIG in the germline V gene (reference sequence). Trimming shortened V by 0 bases and J by 3 bases, and 11 bases separated the two germline ends.

The table lists this clone with a few counts. This chain uses TRBV21-1 with TRBJ2-5; the DNA was not used to check the table's D call, TRBD1. TRBV21-1 is a listed pseudogene. There are 14 residues in the CDR3. In DNA, the CDR3 is TGTGCCAGCAGCAAAGGGCTTTCCCAAGAGACCCAGTACTTC. Translating gives CASSKGLSQETQYF.

This clone has only a few counts. J is TRBJ2-1 and V is TRBV29-1; 10 bases are a match to TRBD2. Trimming took 6 bases from V and 7 from J; bases not matched to a gene: 12. Germline V gene data show CDR1 as SQVTM and CDR2 as ANQGSEA. CDR3 length: 15 amino acids. CDR3 DNA: TGCAGCGTCATCAATCTAGCGGGAGCAGGGAATGAGCAGTTCTTC. Translated, it gives CSVINLAGAGNEQFF.

This clone was observed once. This CDR3 reads CSVARTGAGNTEAFF. The DNA for the CDR3 is TGCAGCGTGGCTCGGACAGGCGCGGGGAACACTGAAGCTTTCTTT. The J gene is TRBJ1-1, the V gene TRBV29-1; TRBD1 agrees at 7 bases. CDR1 is SQVTM, CDR2 ANQGSEA, per germline. The length of the CDR3 is 15 residues. V was clipped by 6 bases and J by 1 base; unmatched bases: 11.

A few counts support this clone. The genes are TRBV29-1 and TRBJ1-2; TRBD1 matches 11 bases. Germline CDR1 SQVTM, CDR2 ANQGSEA. Germline trimming cut 8 bases from V and 5 bases from J; bases unmatched to any gene: 10. CDR3 length equals 14 residues. The CDR3 here is CSLGQGAPLYGYTF. CDR3 nucleotide sequence: TGCAGCCTAGGACAGGGGGCGCCCCTTTATGGCTACACCTTC.

As regards this clone: In the same sample, other DNA sequences code for this CDR3. The chain couples TRBV29-1 to TRBJ2-4; possibly TRBD2 for D (6 bases). This CDR3 has 13 residues. Germline CDR1 and CDR2: SQVTM and ANQGSEA. V lost 6 bases, J lost 0 bases, and 9 bases lay in between. CDR3 protein: CSVGGLAKNIQYF. As DNA, the CDR3 is TGCAGCGTGGGGGGTCTAGCCAAAAACATTCAGTACTTC.

This clone was detected a few times. This chain joins TRBV2 and TRBJ1-6; D remains ambiguous. Germline loops: CDR1 SNHLY, CDR2 FYNNEI. Trimming removed 7 bases at V and 7 bases at J, with 17 bases between. The CDR3 loop spans 15 amino acids. CDR3 nucleotides: TGTGCCAGCAAACCTTCGAGGACGGTCAATTCACCCCTCCACTTT. As protein: CASKPSRTVNSPLHF.

The CDR3 spells CSVVQGETQYF. The CDR3 DNA follows: TGCAGCGTTGTTCAGGGAGAGACCCAGTACTTC. The chain combines TRBV29-1 with TRBJ2-5; TRBD1 is a possible D gene (5 bases). Trimming left V 4 bases short and J 4 bases short, with 7 bases between. Germline V gives CDR1 SQVTM, CDR2 ANQGSEA. The CDR3 spans 11 residues.

The CDR3 sequence: CAWRAYGGWSEAFF. The CDR3 coding sequence is TGTGCCTGGAGAGCATACGGTGGTTGGTCTGAAGCTTTCTTT. This rearrangement joins TRBV30 to TRBJ1-1; D uncertain. Germline CDR1 is GTSNPN and CDR2 is SVGIG (reference sequence). The CDR3 is 14 residues long. V was cut by 3 bases and J by 6 bases, with 17 bases left in between.